The rows below give T cell receptor beta chains drawn from one sample of a study of T-cell memory formation after mild COVID-19. TCRdb called the 5' RACE reads again in MiXCR, with one record for every CDR3 protein. The profile shows 500,000 to 600,000 distinct CDR3 sequences, over 15% of them singletons. The sequenced sample was PBMCs or a T cell subset sorted from them (not recorded which). The receptors were sampled from an adult woman who had mild COVID-19 (a few samples of this study predate the infection). Cell type and time point are not known. Each CDR3 is given without its conserved first and last residue. The order of the fields is J gene, V gene, CDR3 protein.

j_call: TRBJ2-7
v_call: TRBV28
cdr3_aa: ASSTPGQGSYEQY

j_call: TRBJ2-7
v_call: TRBV29-1
cdr3_aa: SVPPGVSSYEQY

j_call: TRBJ2-1
v_call: TRBV25-1
cdr3_aa: ASSEFIQGGNNEQF

j_call: TRBJ2-2
v_call: TRBV2
cdr3_aa: ASSLETGDTGELF

j_call: TRBJ1-1
v_call: TRBV20-1
cdr3_aa: SARNPNTEAF

j_call: TRBJ2-2
v_call: TRBV12-3/TRBV12-4
cdr3_aa: ASSRSGGNPGELF

j_call: TRBJ2-7
v_call: TRBV20-1
cdr3_aa: SADGTLSYEQY

j_call: TRBJ2-1
v_call: TRBV4-1
cdr3_aa: ASSQDGGTYNEQF

j_call: TRBJ1-4
v_call: TRBV4-2
cdr3_aa: ASSLGRFATNEKLF

j_call: TRBJ1-1
v_call: TRBV12-3/TRBV12-4
cdr3_aa: ASSLVQGPNTEAF

j_call: TRBJ1-5
v_call: TRBV3-1
cdr3_aa: ASSHARGLNQPQH

j_call: TRBJ2-5
v_call: TRBV7-6
cdr3_aa: ASSSLSEETQY

j_call: TRBJ2-2
v_call: TRBV20-1
cdr3_aa: SARSGTSDAGELF

j_call: TRBJ1-2
v_call: TRBV20-1
cdr3_aa: SARISYGYT

j_call: TRBJ2-7
v_call: TRBV9
cdr3_aa: ASSVDQGPEQY

j_call: TRBJ2-7
v_call: TRBV7-6
cdr3_aa: ASSLAAGTIYEQY

j_call: TRBJ2-1
v_call: TRBV3-1
cdr3_aa: ASSQVAGRDEQF

j_call: TRBJ1-5
v_call: TRBV18
cdr3_aa: ASRRGLGNQPQH

j_call: TRBJ1-3
v_call: TRBV5-1
cdr3_aa: ASSRGDGNTIY

j_call: TRBJ2-1
v_call: TRBV15
cdr3_aa: ATSRVFRNEQF

j_call: TRBJ2-2
v_call: TRBV2
cdr3_aa: ASTTARELF

j_call: TRBJ2-7
v_call: TRBV29-1
cdr3_aa: SVEGPRGGAAYEQY

j_call: TRBJ2-1
v_call: TRBV20-1
cdr3_aa: SPRGTSGSHEQF

j_call: TRBJ2-6
v_call: TRBV6-5
cdr3_aa: ASSPDRPISGANVLT

j_call: TRBJ2-7
v_call: TRBV5-1
cdr3_aa: ASSLGGPRGGLDEQY

j_call: TRBJ2-7
v_call: TRBV6-5
cdr3_aa: ASGPNYEQY

j_call: TRBJ2-3
v_call: TRBV6-2/TRBV6-3
cdr3_aa: ASRGGRAGDTQY

j_call: TRBJ1-4
v_call: TRBV9
cdr3_aa: ASSGGAGNEKLF

j_call: TRBJ2-7
v_call: TRBV7-8
cdr3_aa: ASSFVPPGQGGEQY

j_call: TRBJ1-2
v_call: TRBV20-1
cdr3_aa: SAYDHRVSNYGYT

j_call: TRBJ1-3
v_call: TRBV6-2/TRBV6-3
cdr3_aa: ASRRGSGNTIY